Shown below are 20 T cell receptor beta chains from a single sample sequenced in a study of cytomegalovirus exposure and HLA in healthy donors. PCR involved 60 Vbeta and 13 Jbeta primers. TCRdb's table, derived via immunoSEQ multiplex PCR, lists solely in-frame clones and lacks some. Of under 150,000 clones listed, about 80% are singletons. The sequenced sample consisted of PBMCs. All receptors derive from a man aged 35-49 years in good health and CMV-seropositive.

V is TRBV5-1 and J is TRBJ2-7, with 8 bases lining up with TRBD1. After removal of 4 bases from V and 5 bases from J, the junction contained 8 bases not matched to a gene. CDR3 size: 14 residues. Germline-derived CDR1 and CDR2 are SGHRS and YFSETQ. The CDR3 loop is CASSRDRGRDEQYF. DNA for the CDR3: TGCGCCAGCAGCCGCGACAGGGGTCGCGACGAGCAGTACTTC.

This chain joins TRBV4-3 and TRBJ1-1, with a tentative D call TRBD1 (5 bases). Germline CDR1 and CDR2: LGHNA and YSLEER. The CDR3 extends over 16 amino acids. V was pared by 2 bases and J by 3 bases, with 16 bases between. CDR3: CASSQRGTARDTEAFF. CDR3 DNA sequence: TGCGCCAGCAGCCAAAGGGGAACGGCCAGGGACACTGAAGCTTTCTTT.

In this sample, this clone turned up a few times. V usage is TRBV5-6 and J usage is TRBJ1-2, with TRBD1 matching over 9 bases. Germline trimming cut 4 bases from V and 6 bases from J; bases unmatched to any gene: 4. CDR1 and CDR2 (germline): SGHDT, YYEEEE. The CDR3 has 13 residues. CDR3 sequence: CASSGDRVHGYTF. CDR3 in DNA: TGTGCCAGCAGCGGGGACAGGGTCCATGGCTACACCTTC.

This clone showed up just a few times. The V call is TRBV30, the J call TRBJ1-4; a weak D match, TRBD1 (6 bases). This CDR3 is built from 14 residues. CDR1 is GTSNPN and CDR2 is SVGIG in the germline V gene (reference sequence). Trimming stripped 1 base from V and 2 bases from J, with 8 bases between. The CDR3 nucleotides are TGTGCCTGGAGTGGTGGACAGACTAATGAAAAACTGTTTTTT. Its protein is CAWSGGQTNEKLFF.

The V gene is TRBV27, the J gene TRBJ2-3; 8 bases align to TRBD2. The junction had 8 bases not matched to a gene; V was cut back by 1 base and J by 2 bases. This CDR3 comprises 17 residues. Per germline, CDR1 MNHEY and CDR2 SMNVEV (reference sequence). DNA for the CDR3: TGTGCCAGCAGTTTATACAGCGGGGGAACCTACACAGATACGCAGTATTTT. Protein product: CASSLYSGGTYTDTQYF.

V gene TRBV11-1 combines with J gene TRBJ2-1, with D perhaps matching TRBD2 (5 bases). This CDR3 has 15 residues. Per germline, CDR1 SGHAT and CDR2 FQDESV (reference sequence). Trimming left V 4 bases short and J 3 bases short, with 13 bases between. The DNA of the CDR3 is TGTGCCAGCAGCTCTAGCTATGGCCTCTACAATGAGCAGTTCTTC. It codes for CASSSSYGLYNEQFF.

V gene TRBV19 combines with J gene TRBJ2-7; a weak D match, TRBD2 (6 bases). The CDR3 sequence is 14 residues long. From germline, CDR1 is LNHDA and CDR2 SQIVND (reference sequence). The V and J ends lost 0 bases and 3 bases respectively, with 9 bases between them. The CDR3 is CASSIDGTYYEQYF. The DNA for the CDR3 is TGTGCCAGTAGTATAGATGGGACTTACTACGAGCAGTACTTC.

The rearrangement links TRBV6-1 to TRBJ2-5; D is possibly TRBD2 (5 bases). CDR3 length: 14 residues. V was clipped by 6 bases and J by 3 bases, with 14 bases between them. Per the germline V gene, CDR1 is MNHNS and CDR2 is SASEGT. This CDR3 is CASRYGYGEETQYF. CDR3 nucleotides: TGTGCCAGCAGGTACGGATACGGGGAAGAGACCCAGTACTTC.

This chain connects TRBV10-1 to TRBJ1-2; TRBD1 is a possible D gene (6 bases). The CDR3 extends over 17 amino acids. Germline lookup yields CDR1 WNHNN and CDR2 SYGVQD (reference sequence). Between the trimmed V and J ends, which lost 6 bases and 2 bases, there was a span of 22 bases. The CDR3 region is CASSPAGGQTLNYGYTF. The CDR3 nucleotides read TGCGCCAGCAGCCCCGCGGGGGGCCAAACCCTCAACTATGGCTACACCTTC.

About this clone: Germline is not matched at one junction end, which may reflect a read error. V is TRBV7-9 and J is TRBJ1-1; the match to TRBD1 covers 8 bases. Germline V gives CDR1 SEHNR, CDR2 FQNEAQ (reference sequence). The CDR3 is 13 amino acids. The CDR3 reads CSSSQDRGTEAFF. CDR3 coding DNA: TGTTCCAGCAGCCAAGACAGGGGAACTGAAGCTTTCTTT.

This clone was observed a handful of times. The genes are TRBV4-3 and TRBJ1-2, with no clear D. Trimming took off 0 bases at V and 2 bases at J, with 13 bases between the two ends. Germline V lookup: CDR1 LGHNA, CDR2 YSLEER. The CDR3 has 16 residues. The chain's CDR3 is CASSQDLRVGNYGYTF. The DNA of the CDR3 is TGCGCCAGCAGCCAAGATCTGAGGGTCGGGAACTATGGCTACACCTTC.

This clone was observed a few times. The V gene is TRBV6-5, the J gene TRBJ2-7; 8 bases are a match to TRBD1. This CDR3 is built from 14 residues. With V trimmed by 6 bases and J by 6 bases, 10 bases remained unmatched. CDR1 and CDR2 (germline): MNHEY, SVGAGI. CDR3 residues: CASRPGQVTVEQYF. The CDR3 DNA sequence: TGTGCCAGCAGGCCGGGACAGGTTACGGTCGAGCAGTACTTC.

The table lists this clone with a few counts. The chain is built from TRBV7-3 and TRBJ2-7, with D possibly matching TRBD2 (5 bases). CDR3 length: 13 residues. The germline gives CDR1 SGHTA, CDR2 FQGTGA. With 3 bases removed from V and 4 bases from J, the gap between germline ends came to 10 bases. CDR3 in DNA: TGTGCCAGCAGCTTTTCGGAGGCTTACGAGCAGTACTTC. Its translation: CASSFSEAYEQYF. Using reference TRBV7-3 and TRBJ2-7 for the parts outside the CDR3, the full variable domain is GAGVSQTPSNKVTEKGKYVELRCDPISGHTALYWYRQSLGQGPEFLIYFQGTGAADDSGLPNDRFFAVRPEGSVSTLKIQRTERGDSAVYLCASSFSEAYEQYFGPGTRLTVT.

The rearrangement links TRBV7-2 to TRBJ1-5; D is perhaps TRBD1 (5 bases). The germline V gene has CDR1 SGHTA and CDR2 FQGNSA. This CDR3 is 15 amino acids long. The germline V and J ends were trimmed by 2 bases and 4 bases, with 12 bases remaining between them. The CDR3 nucleotides are TGTGCCAGCAGCTTAAGTGGGGGGAAAAATCAGCCCCAGCATTTT. This encodes CASSLSGGKNQPQHF.

This clone came up once. The chain joins TRBV18 to TRBJ1-4; TRBD1 aligns across 7 bases. The ends lost 0 bases at V and 8 bases at J; junction bases unmatched: 6. The CDR3 is 15 amino acids. Per the germline V gene, CDR1 is KGHSH and CDR2 is LQKENI. CDR3 region: CASSPPGSGGEKLFF. The CDR3 nucleotides are TGTGCCAGCTCACCACCAGGATCAGGGGGGGAAAAACTGTTTTTT.

The gene calls are TRBV2 and TRBJ2-1; TRBD2 aligns across 10 bases. The CDR3 is 15 amino acids. With 4 bases clipped from V and 5 bases from J, the junction kept 5 bases outside the gene matches. Germline V gene data show CDR1 as SNHLY and CDR2 as FYNNEI. DNA for the CDR3: TGTGCCAGCAGTGCGGAGCGGGGGGGACACAATGAGCAGTTCTTC. Residues: CASSAERGGHNEQFF.

V and J are TRBV11-3 and TRBJ2-1; D might be TRBD1 (6 bases). V was pared by 1 base and J by 0 bases, with 10 bases between. The length of the CDR3 is 16 residues. The germline V gene has CDR1 SGHNT and CDR2 YENEEA. The CDR3 region has the DNA TGTGCCAGCAGCTTAGGTGGCAGGGGCTCCTACAATGAGCAGTTCTTC. This codes for CASSLGGRGSYNEQFF. The full variable domain, in which reference TRBV11-3 and TRBJ2-1 provide the parts outside the CDR3, is EAGVVQSPRYKIIEKKQPVAFWCNPISGHNTLYWYLQNLGQGPELLIRYENEEAVDDSQLPKDRFSAERLKGVDSTLKIQPAELGDSAVYLCASSLGGRGSYNEQFFGPGTRLTVL.

This clone was seen a single time. The junction differs from germline at one of its ends, possibly a read error. This CDR3 is also generated by other DNA sequences in the sample. The chain joins TRBV6-5 to TRBJ2-7; no clear D. CDR1 and CDR2 from the germline V gene are MNHEY and SVGAGI. The CDR3 length is 15 residues. In nucleotides, the CDR3 is TGTGCTAGCAGTTACTCTTGGCAATTATCCTACGAGCAGTACTTC. Its protein product is CASSYSWQLSYEQYF.

The rearrangement uses TRBV9 and TRBJ2-6, with TRBD1 identical over 7 bases. V shed 4 bases and J 4 bases; nucleotides not matched to a gene: 5. This CDR3 is built from 15 residues. Germline V gene lookup returns CDR1 SGDLS and CDR2 YYNGEE. CDR3 DNA: TGTGCCAGCAGCCCAACAGGGGAAGGGGCCAACGTCCTGACTTTC. This sequence encodes CASSPTGEGANVLTF.

V gene TRBV27 combines with J gene TRBJ2-7; TRBD2 matches at 7 bases. Trimming cost V 2 bases and J 7 bases; bases outside gene matches: 11. CDR1 and CDR2 (germline): MNHEY, SMNVEV (reference sequence). This CDR3 contains 15 residues. In nucleotides, the CDR3 is TGTGCCAGCAGTTTACTGGGGGGGATAGGTCGGGAGCAGTACTTC. Its protein product is CASSLLGGIGREQYF.